The entry below describes one TCR beta chain. The data derive from a study of T cell responses to AZD1222 COVID-19 vaccine. The table came from immunoSEQ multiplex PCR; TCRdb's copy has only in-frame clones and leaves some out. This sample has approximately 110,000 clones, with around 94% found just once. Germline V CDR1 and CDR2: SGHTA, FQGNSA. CDR3 length equals 15 residues. With 4 bases removed from V and 2 bases from J, the gap between germline ends came to 14 bases. The clonotype originates from an adult in good health. The chain employs TRBV7-2 and TRBJ2-5; D perhaps matches TRBD1 (6 bases). Sequencing used peripheral blood, obtained on day 0 of AZD1222 vaccination. The CDR3 DNA reads TGTGCCAGCAGCTCTCAACGGGACAAACAAGAGACCCAGTACTTC. As protein: CASSSQRDKQETQYF.